The next 10 T cell receptor beta chains were all read from a single sample in a study of T cells in Graves' hyperthyroidism and ophthalmopathy. The TCR beta CDR3 regions underwent amplification using RNA transcripts as the source. The primer set for the first-round RT-PCR of the TCR CDR3 was HTBI. MiXCR, run by TCRdb on the multiplex PCR reads, gives a single entry per CDR3 protein. Seen here are hundreds of thousands of distinct CDR3 sequences, 40% to 55% observed once, and the top ten hold approximately 8.2%. What was sequenced was peripheral blood or thyroid tissue (not recorded which). The receptors originated from a woman aged 18-29 years with Graves' hyperthyroidism.

The chain employs TRBV12-3 or TRBV12-4 and TRBJ1-5; 9 nucleotides align to TRBD1. The CDR3 has 15 residues. V was pared by 3 bases and J by 6 bases, with 6 bases of the junction left unmatched. CDR3: CASSFWDRAVQPQHF. In DNA form, the CDR3 reads TGTGCCAGCAGTTTTTGGGACAGGGCGGTTCAGCCCCAGCATTTT.

Note on this clonotype: This CDR3 fails to terminate in the conserved phenylalanine or tryptophan, so it likely reflects a read error. The chain employs TRBV10-3 and TRBJ1-1; 8 bases are shared with TRBD1. The CDR3 has 17 amino acids. Germline V CDR1 and CDR2: ENHRY, SYGVKD. CDR3 nucleotide sequence: TGTGCCATCAGTGCCGTCAGGGGGCAGGTGACGAACACTGAGGCTTTCCTT. Translation: CAISAVRGQVTNTEAFL.

The chain recombines TRBV11-2 with TRBJ2-1; possible D gene TRBD1, 6 bases. V lost 4 bases and J lost 5, with 9 bases in between. The V gene's germline CDR1 is SGHAT and CDR2 FQNNGV. The CDR3 has 13 amino acids. CDR3 protein: CASSSDRNNEQFF. The DNA for the CDR3 is TGTGCCAGCAGCTCGGACAGAAACAATGAGCAGTTCTTC.

The rearrangement joins TRBV20-1 to TRBJ1-2; D possibly corresponds to TRBD1 (5 bases). This CDR3 region has 13 residues. Germline V gene sequence: CDR1 DFQATT, CDR2 SNEGSKA (reference sequence). CDR3 sequence: CSVLPGSGDGYTF. Here the CDR3 DNA reads TGCAGCGTATTACCAGGGAGTGGGGATGGCTACACCTTC.

The chain recombines TRBV7-2 with TRBJ1-5, with D perhaps TRBD1 (6 bases). The CDR3 covers 17 residues. Trimming left V 1 base short and J 2 bases short, with 15 bases between. The germline gives CDR1 SGHTA, CDR2 FQGNSA. The CDR3 nucleotides read TGTGCCAGCAGCTTAGTTATAGGGGGGTTCGGCAATCAGCCCCAGCATTTT. Encoded protein: CASSLVIGGFGNQPQHF.

This clonotype appeared many times. V and J are TRBV9 and TRBJ1-4; TRBD1 might be the D (5 bases). Looked up from germline, CDR1 is SGDLS and CDR2 is YYNGEE. This CDR3 region has 13 residues. The V end lost 3 bases, the J end lost 7 bases, and 10 bases lay between the germline ends. The CDR3 DNA follows: TGTGCCAGCAGCGGAGGGGAGACTGAAAAACTGTTTTTT. Its protein is CASSGGETEKLFF.

V usage is TRBV7-2 and J usage is TRBJ1-3, with no clear D. Germline CDR1 and CDR2: SGHTA and FQGNSA. The CDR3 has 14 residues. With 0 bases removed from V and 2 bases from J, the gap between germline ends came to 5 bases. CDR3 coding DNA: TGTGCCAGCAGCTTAGCGGTTCCTGGAAACACCATATATTTT. Residues: CASSLAVPGNTIYF.

V gene TRBV29-1 combines with J gene TRBJ1-5, with 9 bases that match TRBD1. CDR3 length: 14 residues. Germline V gene data show CDR1 as SQVTM and CDR2 as ANQGSEA. Trimming cost V 7 bases and J 0 bases; bases outside gene matches: 4. The CDR3 spells CSARQGDSNQPQHF. The CDR3 coding sequence is TGCAGCGCTAGACAGGGGGATAGCAATCAGCCCCAGCATTTT.

J is TRBJ1-2 and V is TRBV29-1; TRBD2 matches at 14 bases. Gene TRBJ2-1 matches the end of the DNA better, so the J call may be wrong. Germline assignment: CDR1 SQVTM and CDR2 ANQGSEA. This CDR3 has 14 residues. DNA for the CDR3: TGCAGCGTTGCAGGGACTAGCGGGGGCAATGAGCAGTTCTTC. Translation gives CSVAGTSGGNEQFF.

The chain recombines TRBV2 with TRBJ1-2, with D uncertain. Germline V gene sequence: CDR1 SNHLY, CDR2 FYNNEI. V dropped 9 bases and J dropped 6 bases, with 17 bases sitting between them. The CDR3 spans 13 residues. In nucleotides, the CDR3 is TGTGCCAGGAGAACTCCAGGTGTGCATGGCTACACCTTC. Translating it yields CARRTPGVHGYTF.